This T cell receptor beta chain stems from a study of T-cell reconstitution after alpha-beta-depleted transplantation in children. Per germline, CDR1 DFQATT and CDR2 SNEGSKA (reference sequence). The CDR3 is made up of 17 amino acids. Trimming took 6 bases from V and 2 from J, leaving 23 bases between them. Molecular barcoding with unique molecular identifiers was used for the TCRbeta library. TCRdb ran MiXCR on the PCR reads and lists one entry per CDR3 protein. This table has about 500,000 distinct CDR3 sequences, approximately 32% appearing once. The source material was PBMCs from the stem cell graft donor, sampled from the stem cell graft. The V gene is TRBV20-1, the J gene TRBJ1-3; D is perhaps TRBD1 (6 bases). The clonotype comes from a human donor who donated a stem cell graft to a child with aplastic anemia. CDR3: CSALGRGGQLTGNTIYF. In nucleotides, the CDR3 is TGCAGTGCCCTAGGACGTGGGGGCCAGCTTACTGGAAACACCATATATTTT.